This T cell receptor beta chain comes out of a study of T-cell memory formation after mild COVID-19. Trimming cost V 0 bases and J 5 bases; bases outside gene matches: 9. This CDR3 has 15 amino acids. Looked up from germline, CDR1 is DFQATT and CDR2 is SNEGSKA (reference sequence). A remark on this clonotype: Its target is unknown.

Study-wide points: Proof of SARS-CoV-2 specificity was absent for the second-wave clones that crested on day 37. Clones that shrank (day 15 to 85) were balanced CD4/CD8, whereas later expanders leaned CD4+.

From the 5' RACE reads, TCRdb called clonotypes with MiXCR, one entry per CDR3 protein. This table holds some 330,000 distinct CDR3 sequences, 21% found once. Source material: PBMCs or a T cell subset sorted from them (not recorded which). The source of this sequence is an adult woman who had mild COVID-19 (a few samples of this study predate the infection). Cell type and time point are not known. The V call is TRBV20-1, the J call TRBJ2-7; 8 bases agree with TRBD2. CDR3: CSAREGTGGPNEQYF. The CDR3 DNA follows: TGCAGTGCTAGAGAAGGGACGGGAGGGCCCAACGAGCAGTACTTC.